What follows describes a single T cell receptor beta chain. The CDR3 totals 16 residues. The V gene's germline CDR1 is SGHAT and CDR2 FQDESV (reference sequence). V was cut by 5 bases and J by 0 bases, with 14 bases left in between. This record belongs to a study of blood T cell repertoires in COVID-19. In the study overall: The cDNA or gDNA used as material had been derived from T cells, B-cell-depleted T cells, or PBMCs.

Profiled with immunoSEQ multiplex PCR; TCRdb holds only in-frame clones, not every one. The sample contains 200,000 or so clones, around 82% of which appear only once. The rearrangement uses TRBV11-1 and TRBJ1-3, with TRBD1 as a possible D gene (6 bases). The TCR comes from a woman under 40 who had recovered from COVID-19. Sequenced: peripheral blood. The CDR3 sequence is CASSEPTGPSGNTIYF. CDR3 bases: TGTGCCAGCAGCGAGCCGACAGGCCCCTCTGGAAACACCATATATTTT.